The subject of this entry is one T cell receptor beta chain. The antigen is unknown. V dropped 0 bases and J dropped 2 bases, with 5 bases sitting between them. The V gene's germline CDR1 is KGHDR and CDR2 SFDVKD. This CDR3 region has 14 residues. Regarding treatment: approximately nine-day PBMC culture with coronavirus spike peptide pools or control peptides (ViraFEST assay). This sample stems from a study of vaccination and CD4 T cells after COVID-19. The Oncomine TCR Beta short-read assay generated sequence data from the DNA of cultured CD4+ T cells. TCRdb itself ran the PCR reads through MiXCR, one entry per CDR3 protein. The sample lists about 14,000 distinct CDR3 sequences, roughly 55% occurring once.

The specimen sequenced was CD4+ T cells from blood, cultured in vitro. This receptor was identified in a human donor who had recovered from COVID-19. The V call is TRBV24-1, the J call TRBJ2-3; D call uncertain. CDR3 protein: CATSDLYLTDTQYF. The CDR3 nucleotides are TGTGCCACCAGTGATTTGTACCTCACAGATACGCAGTATTTT.